The 16 T cell receptor beta chains below come from one sample, sequenced in a study of blood T cell repertoires in COVID-19. Method: immunoSEQ multiplex PCR; TCRdb's copy keeps in-frame clones and lacks some. This table holds some 150,000 clones, 75% to 90% found once. Sequences were obtained from peripheral blood. All receptors come from a woman aged 40 to 50 with acute or convalescent COVID-19.

V is TRBV30 and J is TRBJ2-7; 7 bases fit TRBD2. In germline, CDR1 is GTSNPN, CDR2 SVGIG (reference sequence). The CDR3 covers 13 residues. Trimming removed 3 bases from V and 6 bases from J; junction bases left unmatched: 8. The CDR3: CAWSLGGSLEQYF. CDR3 coding DNA: TGTGCCTGGAGCCTCGGGGGGTCCCTCGAGCAGTACTTC.

The V and J genes are TRBV11-2 and TRBJ1-2; no firm D call. V dropped 7 bases and J dropped 4 bases, with 16 bases sitting between them. The CDR3 spans 14 residues. Germline V gives CDR1 SGHAT, CDR2 FQNNGV. The CDR3 DNA follows: TGTGCCAGCATGGTTGCGGAAGGTACCTATGGCTACACCTTC. Protein sequence: CASMVAEGTYGYTF.

This sequence joins TRBV27 and TRBJ1-2; 9 bases match TRBD1. Germline CDR1 MNHEY, CDR2 SMNVEV (reference sequence). The CDR3 extends over 12 amino acids. The trim removed 8 bases at V and 3 bases at J, leaving 1 base unmatched. DNA for the CDR3: TGTGCCAGCGGGGACAGGGACTATGGCTACACCTTC. Translating gives CASGDRDYGYTF.

The chain joins TRBV5-1 to TRBJ1-2; TRBD1 aligns across 9 bases. V was pared by 0 bases and J by 4 bases, with 4 bases of the junction left unmatched. The CDR3 has 15 amino acids. Looked up from germline, CDR1 is SGHRS and CDR2 is YFSETQ. CDR3 loop: CASSLEGTGPYGYTF. The CDR3 bases are TGCGCCAGCAGCTTGGAAGGGACAGGGCCCTATGGCTACACCTTC.

This clone occurred once. V is TRBV30 and J is TRBJ1-5, with D maybe TRBD1 (5 bases). Germline values: CDR1 GTSNPN, CDR2 SVGIG (reference sequence). Trimming left V 0 bases short and J 6 bases short, with 9 bases between. The CDR3 has 13 residues. CDR3 amino acids: CAWSVTGGQPQHF. Here the CDR3 DNA reads TGTGCCTGGAGTGTAACCGGGGGTCAGCCCCAGCATTTT.

The gene calls are TRBV11-1 and TRBJ2-1; 7 nucleotides agree with TRBD1. Germline V gene data show CDR1 as SGHAT and CDR2 as FQDESV (reference sequence). This CDR3 comprises 15 residues. The junction had 12 bases not matched to a gene; V was cut back by 6 bases and J by 7 bases. CDR3 sequence: CASSPDREPTNEQFF. The CDR3 nucleotides read TGTGCCAGCAGTCCTGACAGGGAACCTACGAATGAGCAGTTCTTC.

The V call is TRBV15, the J call TRBJ1-4, with 9 bases fitting TRBD1. With 5 bases clipped from V and 8 bases from J, the junction kept 18 bases outside the gene matches. The CDR3 totals 18 residues. CDR1 is LNHNV and CDR2 is YYDKDF in the germline V gene (reference sequence). CDR3 amino acids: CATSPGQVRTGAEEKLFF. DNA of the CDR3: TGTGCCACCAGCCCTGGACAAGTAAGGACAGGGGCGGAGGAAAAACTGTTTTTT.

V is TRBV4-1 and J is TRBJ2-1; 12 bases map to TRBD2. Germline CDR1 MGHRA, CDR2 YSYEKL. This CDR3 has 18 residues. With V trimmed by 1 base and J by 4 bases, 8 bases remained unmatched. The CDR3 sequence: CASSQGPGGTSGYNEQFF. In DNA form, the CDR3 reads TGCGCCAGCAGCCAAGGTCCGGGGGGGACTAGCGGGTACAATGAGCAGTTCTTC.

V usage is TRBV20-1 and J usage is TRBJ1-2, with D maybe TRBD1 (6 bases). This CDR3 has 13 residues. Looked up from germline, CDR1 is DFQATT and CDR2 is SNEGSKA (reference sequence). V lost 6 bases, J lost 3 bases, and 14 bases lay in between. CDR3 coding DNA: TGCAGTGCCAGTACAGGGTACGACTATGGCTACACCTTC. Its translation is CSASTGYDYGYTF.

The chain has TRBV2 and TRBJ1-3; TRBD2 is a possible D gene (6 bases). The DNA end is a closer match to TRBJ2-2, so the J assignment may be wrong. This CDR3 is 15 amino acids long. Germline CDR1 is SNHLY and CDR2 is FYNNEI. The CDR3 protein is CASNSGTQNTGELFF. CDR3 DNA: TGTGCCAGCAATTCTGGGACTCAAAACACCGGGGAGCTGTTTTTT.

V and J are TRBV10-3 and TRBJ1-6; 7 bases line up with TRBD1. V was clipped by 2 bases and J by 6 bases; unmatched bases: 1. This CDR3 is built from 14 residues. Germline V gene sequence: CDR1 ENHRY, CDR2 SYGVKD. The CDR3 protein is CAISEGTANSPLHF. The CDR3 bases are TGTGCCATCAGTGAGGGGACAGCTAATTCACCCCTCCACTTT.

The chain couples TRBV6-1 to TRBJ1-3; D ambiguous. The CDR3 is 16 residues long. Trimming took off 4 bases at V and 2 bases at J, with 15 bases between the two ends. In germline, CDR1 is MNHNS, CDR2 SASEGT. CDR3 DNA sequence: TGTGCCAGCAGTGCCGAAATGGGCCGGACTGGAAACACCATATATTTT. Residues: CASSAEMGRTGNTIYF.

This CDR3 reads CASSQQGLAGHNEQFF. As DNA, the CDR3 is TGTGCCAGCAGCCAACAAGGACTAGCGGGGCATAATGAGCAGTTCTTC. The chain carries TRBV16 and TRBJ2-1, with 12 bases aligning to TRBD2. CDR1 is KGHSY and CDR2 is FQNENV in the germline V gene. The CDR3 loop spans 16 amino acids. Trimming at V came to 2 bases and at J to 7 bases, leaving 6 bases not matched to a gene.

The chain has TRBV28 and TRBJ1-1, with D possibly being TRBD1 (5 bases). V shed 5 bases and J shed 1 base, with 26 bases lying between them. This CDR3 region has 19 residues. From germline, CDR1 is MDHEN and CDR2 SYDVKM. CDR3 region: CASSPSTPLWGFANTEAFF. The CDR3 DNA sequence: TGTGCCAGCAGTCCATCCACACCATTGTGGGGCTTCGCGAACACTGAAGCTTTCTTT.

The rearrangement joins TRBV12-5 to TRBJ2-1; the D gene is possibly TRBD1 (6 bases). Trimming cost V 2 bases and J 8 bases, with 16 bases left between them. Germline CDR1 LGHNT, CDR2 FRNRAP. The CDR3 is 15 residues long. CDR3 DNA: TGTGCTAGTGGTTTGACTCAGGGGTTATTTTATGAGCAGTTCTTC. Translating gives CASGLTQGLFYEQFF.

The J gene is TRBJ1-5, the V gene TRBV15; the D gene is possibly TRBD1 (5 bases). The CDR3 is 15 amino acids. V lost 0 bases and J 5 bases, leaving 11 bases between the germline ends. Germline CDR1 is LNHNV and CDR2 is YYDKDF (reference sequence). The CDR3: CATSRDVDSYQPQHF. The CDR3 region has the DNA TGTGCCACCAGCAGAGATGTAGACAGCTATCAGCCCCAGCATTTT.